The rows below give T cell receptor beta chains drawn from one sample of a study of T cells after yellow fever vaccination. TCRdb passed the 5' RACE reads through MiXCR, listing each CDR3 protein once. The repertoire holds just under 600,000 distinct CDR3 sequences, with approximately 13% as singletons. The material sequenced was PBMCs, taken on the day of the yellow fever booster vaccination. These TCRs come from a man aged 25 to 45 who received the YFV17D yellow fever vaccine. The CDR3 runs from the conserved cysteine through the conserved F or W. The order of the fields is clone size, D gene, V gene, J gene, CDR3 protein, CDR3 DNA. The D gene is left open where the match is weak. Size is stated for part of the rows, as once, few or many counts, or as a class when the clone is expanded.

abundance: -
d_gene: -
v_gene: TRBV7-3
j_gene: TRBJ2-1
CDR3aa: CASSPSTRLRTNEQFF
CDR3nt: TGTGCCAGCAGCCCCTCTACTAGGCTAAGGACGAATGAGCAGTTCTTC

abundance: -
d_gene: TRBD2
v_gene: TRBV12-3/TRBV12-4
j_gene: TRBJ2-3
CDR3aa: CASRRASGRNTQYF
CDR3nt: TGTGCCAGCAGAAGGGCTAGCGGGAGAAATACGCAGTATTTT

abundance: -
d_gene: TRBD2
v_gene: TRBV29-1
j_gene: TRBJ2-7
CDR3aa: CSVLLAGVYEQYF
CDR3nt: TGCAGCGTGCTACTAGCGGGAGTCTACGAGCAGTACTTC

abundance: few
d_gene: -
v_gene: TRBV5-1
j_gene: TRBJ2-3
CDR3aa: CASSLGLGGTDTQYF
CDR3nt: TGCGCCAGCAGCTTGGGGTTAGGAGGGACAGATACGCAGTATTTT

abundance: -
d_gene: -
v_gene: TRBV9
j_gene: TRBJ1-1
CDR3aa: CASSVEGDAARNTEAFF
CDR3nt: TGTGCCAGCAGCGTAGAGGGGGACGCTGCCAGGAACACTGAAGCTTTCTTT

abundance: few
d_gene: -
v_gene: TRBV20-1
j_gene: TRBJ1-2
CDR3aa: CSAGRGNYGYTF
CDR3nt: TGCAGTGCCGGTAGGGGTAACTATGGCTACACCTTC

abundance: -
d_gene: TRBD2
v_gene: TRBV5-1
j_gene: TRBJ2-1
CDR3aa: CASSAGTRSGRNEQFF
CDR3nt: TGCGCCAGCAGCGCGGGGACTAGATCGGGTCGCAATGAGCAGTTCTTC

abundance: many
d_gene: TRBD2
v_gene: TRBV11-1
j_gene: TRBJ2-7
CDR3aa: CASSPPPGLAGGPIYYEQYF
CDR3nt: TGTGCCAGCAGCCCCCCGCCGGGACTAGCGGGAGGGCCTATCTACTACGAGCAGTACTTC

abundance: -
d_gene: -
v_gene: TRBV20-1
j_gene: TRBJ2-3
CDR3aa: CSARNRWTDTQYF
CDR3nt: TGCAGTGCACGGAACAGGTGGACAGATACGCAGTATTTT

abundance: few
d_gene: -
v_gene: TRBV5-4
j_gene: TRBJ2-1
CDR3aa: CASSLDQGRDEQFF
CDR3nt: TGTGCCAGCAGCTTGGACCAGGGGAGAGATGAGCAGTTCTTC

abundance: -
d_gene: TRBD2
v_gene: TRBV12-3/TRBV12-4
j_gene: TRBJ2-3
CDR3aa: CASSYRTSGSTDTQYF
CDR3nt: TGTGCCAGCAGTTACCGGACTAGCGGGAGCACAGATACGCAGTATTTT

abundance: -
d_gene: -
v_gene: TRBV5-4
j_gene: TRBJ2-2
CDR3aa: CASSPRGLVNTGELFF
CDR3nt: TGTGCCAGCAGCCCCCGGGGTCTAGTGAACACCGGGGAGCTGTTTTTT

abundance: few
d_gene: -
v_gene: TRBV5-1
j_gene: TRBJ2-1
CDR3aa: CASSYASVLLF
CDR3nt: TGCGCCAGCAGCTATGCTAGTGTCTTACTCTTC

abundance: -
d_gene: -
v_gene: TRBV6-1
j_gene: TRBJ2-2
CDR3aa: CASTPLRTGELFF
CDR3nt: TGTGCCAGCACCCCTCTACGCACCGGGGAGCTGTTTTTT

abundance: few
d_gene: TRBD1
v_gene: TRBV28
j_gene: TRBJ1-3
CDR3aa: CASSLPGQYSGNTIYF
CDR3nt: TGTGCCAGCAGCCTGCCGGGACAGTACTCTGGAAACACCATATATTTT

abundance: few
d_gene: -
v_gene: TRBV5-8
j_gene: TRBJ2-7
CDR3aa: CASSSWTELHEQYF
CDR3nt: TGTGCCAGCAGCTCCTGGACAGAGCTTCACGAGCAGTACTTC

abundance: few
d_gene: -
v_gene: TRBV4-3
j_gene: TRBJ2-1
CDR3aa: CASSQDAGRNEQFF
CDR3nt: TGCGCCAGCAGCCAAGACGCAGGGAGGAATGAGCAGTTCTTC

abundance: many
d_gene: -
v_gene: TRBV6-1
j_gene: TRBJ2-7
CDR3aa: CASGKEGRGTYEQYF
CDR3nt: TGTGCCAGCGGGAAAGAGGGGAGAGGGACCTACGAGCAGTACTTC

abundance: -
d_gene: -
v_gene: TRBV10-3
j_gene: TRBJ2-5
CDR3aa: CAISPEPTEETQYF
CDR3nt: TGTGCCATCAGCCCGGAACCCACGGAGGAGACCCAGTACTTC

abundance: -
d_gene: TRBD2
v_gene: TRBV23-1
j_gene: TRBJ2-7
CDR3aa: CANPATMTSGRDYEQYF
CDR3nt: TGCGCCAATCCCGCTACTATGACTAGCGGGAGGGACTACGAGCAGTACTTC

abundance: -
d_gene: -
v_gene: TRBV20-1
j_gene: TRBJ1-4
CDR3aa: CSARRARSERKLFF
CDR3nt: TGCAGTGCGAGAAGGGCCAGGTCTGAAAGAAAACTGTTTTTT

abundance: few
d_gene: TRBD1
v_gene: TRBV7-2
j_gene: TRBJ1-2
CDR3aa: CASSSGQGLGYTF
CDR3nt: TGTGCCAGCAGCTCAGGACAGGGTCTTGGCTACACCTTC

abundance: -
d_gene: -
v_gene: TRBV12-3/TRBV12-4
j_gene: TRBJ2-3
CDR3aa: CASSFHTPQDTQYF
CDR3nt: TGTGCCAGCAGTTTTCATACCCCCCAGGATACGCAGTATTTT

abundance: few
d_gene: TRBD2
v_gene: TRBV7-2
j_gene: TRBJ2-2
CDR3aa: CASSSRHGTSTGELFF
CDR3nt: TGTGCCAGCAGCTCCCGCCACGGGACTAGCACCGGGGAGCTGTTTTTT

abundance: few
d_gene: -
v_gene: TRBV20-1
j_gene: TRBJ1-1
CDR3aa: CSAFKAGNTEAFF
CDR3nt: TGCAGTGCATTCAAGGCGGGGAACACTGAAGCTTTCTTT

abundance: -
d_gene: -
v_gene: TRBV7-2
j_gene: TRBJ2-7
CDR3aa: CASSLSTSNYEQYF
CDR3nt: TGTGCCAGCAGCTTAAGCACTTCTAACTACGAGCAGTACTTC

abundance: -
d_gene: TRBD2
v_gene: TRBV20-1
j_gene: TRBJ2-3
CDR3aa: CSARVAPSGTSPVETDTQYF
CDR3nt: TGCAGTGCTAGAGTGGCCCCGTCCGGGACTAGTCCCGTAGAGACAGATACGCAGTATTTT